The present entry profiles one T cell receptor (beta chain) with its context. Its antigen target is currently unknown. The sample holds no much larger clone one base away, and base qualities are not on file. The data were obtained in a study of blood T cells in healthy people across ages (dated by TCRdb to 2013 to 2016). For the study in its entirety: Template switching captured roughly one uniquely barcoded TCR beta cDNA molecule per two T cells in model experiments. Using the same blood draw, the study looked at two additional independent replicas of 1 million unique cDNA reads for two donors, one aged 18 to 29 and the other aged 80 or older. Age-related changes in TCR beta repertoire diversity were measured in the study by deep sequencing normalized with unique cDNA molecular identifiers. The donors were split into four age groups: young (average around 17 years), middle-aged (around 40), aged (approximately 60) and long-lived (roughly 88). Here is what the overall study found, with its caveats: A strong correlation was found between observed TCR beta diversity and the percentage of naive T cells measured by flow cytometry. Because donor CMV infection status was unknown, age-related changes in expanded clonotypes were potentially confounded. Observed TCR beta diversity per million T cells fell roughly linearly with age, and a significant reduction was already apparent by age roughly 40. Since profiling was done on bulk unsorted PBMCs, naive and antigen-experienced compartments could not be conclusively compared. Compared with the aged group, the long-lived group had more naive CD4+ T cells, fewer expanded clones and increased TCR diversity, suggesting age selection. Estimates of total diversity based on one million sequenced T cells were regarded as lower bounds and as underestimates.

The approximately 39 donors, aged 6 to 90 years, were systemically healthy Caucasian individuals from Russia. Each donor gave around 9.5 milliliters of peripheral blood, collected into EDTA-treated Vacutainer tubes. Ficoll-Paque density-gradient centrifugation was used to isolate PBMCs, with at least 7 million per sample. Trizol reagent was used to extract total RNA from PBMCs, with at least 5.5 micrograms per sample. The percentages of naive CD45RAhigh/CD27high T cells were determined by flow cytometry on a PBMC aliquot from every donor. To prepare the library, 5' RACE was applied. Sequencing used an Illumina HiSeq 2500. A second PCR of about 6 to 11 cycles was performed with a sample-barcoded 5' primer and a J-beta primer mix. A template-switch 5' adaptor carrying 12 random nucleotides introduced a unique molecular identifier onto each TCR beta cDNA molecule. Each sample yielded at least 3 million CDR3-containing paired-end reads. The Mint cDNA synthesis kit, primed by a TRBC-specific oligonucleotide, was used to synthesize first-strand cDNA from all RNA. All cDNA was treated with uracil-DNA glycosylase and then went through a first 18-cycle PCR with the universal primers M1SS and BC2_uni_R. Per the authors' processing: For normalization, 1 million high-quality reads were randomly selected from each sample, with every read carrying a distinct molecular identifier. Instead of being binned into consensus sequences, reads that shared molecular identifiers were thrown out. MiTCR, set to a Q25 quality threshold and the strictest error-elimination algorithm, was used for CDR3 identification, clonotype clustering and error correction. A nonparametric unseen species model with Euler transformation was used to estimate lower-bound total TCR beta diversity. TCRdb handled the public reads itself, with Q25 trimming in fastp and clone calling in MiXCR, and kept productive beta chains. Rows merge per CDR3 protein into single entries with the most common DNA and genes. Clone size and V and J calls follow TCRdb, not the original study. The sample table shows about 760,000 distinct CDR3 sequences, and 25% are seen once. The ten largest clones represent 9.4% of the sample.

CDR1 LNHNV and CDR2 YYDKDF were looked up in the germline V gene (reference sequence). V is reduced by 3 bases and J by 1 base, leaving a spacing of 6 bases between them. The CDR3 has 14 amino acids, counting the end cysteine and phenylalanine. The read is trimmed to its CDR3 DNA, 42 bases read in frame from base 1. The data were also submitted as part of a second study, on T cells of mothers and their children. From the second report: Nine systemically healthy Caucasian individuals served as donors, namely three mothers together with their six children. cDNA synthesis consumed the entire amount of extracted RNA, loaded at roughly 1.5 ug RNA in each 15 ul reaction. Sample barcodes and 2-4 random nucleotides were added via the M1S primer in the second PCR. Over 8.5 million TCR beta CDR3 reads came from each mother, compared with approximately 3.1 million reads from each child. Thymic selection shapes the output of TCR recombination in a similar way in related and unrelated pairs, and inherited differences have a minor effect. Normalized repertoire overlap was always slightly but never significantly higher in related than unrelated mother-child pairs. With a sensitivity of about 100 clones per million clonotypes, no persistent microchimeric T cell clones were detected. To look for features that set related mother-child pairs apart from unrelated individuals, the researchers ran deep NGS to compare the TCR beta repertoires of mothers and children. Mothers averaged around 43 +/- 4 years of age and children averaged about 10 +/- 4 years. After adapter ligation with NEBNext reagents, the libraries were sequenced on Illumina HiSeq 2000 with 100+100 nt paired-end reads. To prevent cross-contamination, the mother and child libraries were prepared a month apart and were sequenced in separate runs. Between about 500,000 and 2,100,000 distinct TCR beta clonotypes were identified per donor. Naive TCR beta clonotypes were estimated from low-frequency clonotypes matched to each donor's FACS-determined naive share, without sorting.

The chain links TRBV15 with TRBJ1-4; a confident D gene designation cannot be given. Specimen: blood. This TCR came from a boy younger than 18 in good health. The CDR3 has the sequence CATSSFLTNEKLFF. The DNA is TGTGCCACCAGCAGTTTCTTAACTAATGAAAAACTGTTTTTT.